This T cell receptor beta chain was identified during a study of CD8+CD57+ T cells in acquired aplastic anemia. About the research overall: On average, sorted CD4+ and CD8+ cells gave about 2.9 ug of DNA. The study's findings and limits: Between patients and controls, around 27 CD8+ CDR3 sequences were found in common. Levels of CD8+ Simpson's diversity were not significantly distinct in patients versus controls.

This clonotype was detected once. The antigen is unknown. This may stem from a read error, because a much larger clone lies one nucleotide away. The CDR3 loop spans 14 amino acids. Germline values: CDR1 SGHRS, CDR2 YFSETQ. Genomic DNA acted as the template from which TCR beta VDJ combination and CDR3 sequence profiling were carried out. TCRdb passed the reads through MiXCR, listing each CDR3 protein once. The table has 150,000 to 200,000 distinct CDR3 sequences, 48% seen once. The authors sequenced patients whose flow cytometry had shown CD8+CD57+ cell expansion. Severe acquired aplastic anemia was the diagnosis recorded for all patients.

The chain combines TRBV5-1 with TRBJ2-3, with D perhaps TRBD1 (6 bases). This TCR derives from a human donor with aplastic anemia. Input material: sorted CD4+, CD8+, or CD8+CD57+ T cells (not recorded which) from PBMCs. The CDR3 coding sequence is TGCGCCAGCAGACGGGACAAAAGCACAGATACGCATTATTTT. Encoded protein: CASRRDKSTDTHYF.